The present T cell receptor (beta chain) was sequenced within a study of blood T cell repertoires in COVID-19. About the study: Both acute and convalescent COVID-19 samples were obtained from the United States, Italy and Spain. T cells, B-cell-depleted T cells, or PBMCs provided the cDNA or gDNA that served as material.

Source study methods: Amplification of reference gene primers provided the estimated nucleated cell counts. This table comes from immunoSEQ multiplex PCR, and its TCRdb copy is limited to in-frame clones, with some not included. The D gene and trimming were derived from the DNA, and the V and J assignments and clone size from that table. This sample yields tens of thousands of clones, of which roughly 90% are seen a single time; more than 25% belongs to the top ten. The CDR3 runs to 15 residues. Germline V lookup: CDR1 SNHLY, CDR2 FYNNEI. The J segment lost 3 bases and the V segment lost 3 bases, leaving 2 bases of the junction unmatched.

The V call is TRBV2, the J call TRBJ2-2; TRBD1 agrees at 9 bases. The sequenced sample consisted of peripheral blood. This TCR was recovered from a man aged 45-65 years with acute or convalescent COVID-19. CDR3 sequence: CASSETGGDTGELFF. In DNA, the CDR3 is TGTGCCAGCAGTGAGACAGGGGGGGACACCGGGGAGCTGTTTTTT.